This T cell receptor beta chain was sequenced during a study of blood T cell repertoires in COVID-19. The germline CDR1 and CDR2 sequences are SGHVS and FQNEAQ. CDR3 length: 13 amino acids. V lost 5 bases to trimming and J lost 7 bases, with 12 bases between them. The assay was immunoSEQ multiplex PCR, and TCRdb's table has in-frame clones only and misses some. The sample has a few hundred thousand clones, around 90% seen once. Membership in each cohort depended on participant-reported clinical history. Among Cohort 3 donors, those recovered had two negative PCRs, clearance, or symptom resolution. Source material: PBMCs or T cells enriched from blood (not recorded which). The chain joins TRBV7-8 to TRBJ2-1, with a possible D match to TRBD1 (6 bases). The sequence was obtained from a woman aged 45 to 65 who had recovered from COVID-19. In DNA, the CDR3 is TGTGCCAGCAGCCGAACTAGGGGGAATGAGCAGTTCTTC. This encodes CASSRTRGNEQFF.